The text below deals with one TCR beta chain. This sample stems from a study of shared T cell receptors in the human thymus. Sequencing used immunoSEQ multiplex PCR; TCRdb keeps in-frame clones, though not all of them. This table has 700,000 or so clones, 75% to 90% appearing once. These same records also appear under a second study, on human thymus T cells. That investigation notes: Donors were healthy Finnish babies undergoing corrective operations for congenital heart defects. Resections that were taken during corrective heart surgery supplied the thymus tissue. Thymic and blood repertoires appeared to show biased V and J gene usage. Unrelated individuals reportedly shared highly overlapping thymic TCR repertoires.

The TCR comes from a girl under three years old with a congenital heart defect. The sequenced sample was thymocytes.

CDR3 protein: CASSDSLLSSGNTIYF. CDR3 DNA: TGTGCCAGCAGCGACAGCTTACTGAGCTCTGGAAACACCATATATTTT. The rearrangement links TRBV7-9 to TRBJ1-3, with D possibly TRBD1 on 5 matching bases. The CDR3 is 16 amino acids. Trimming took off 5 bases at V and 0 bases at J, with 14 bases between the two ends. Germline V gene lookup returns CDR1 SEHNR and CDR2 FQNEAQ (reference sequence).